The 31 T cell receptor beta chains in this list originate from one sample, sequenced in a study of glioma-infiltrating T cells. Using RNA template, CDR3s of TCR alpha and beta were amplified with iRepertoire arm-PCR. TCRdb re-derived calls from the multiplex PCR reads in MiXCR, one entry per CDR3 protein. The data hold roughly 350,000 distinct CDR3 sequences, with 41% observed a single time. The sample taken for sequencing was glioma tissue, nonneoplastic brain tissue, or PBMCs (not recorded which). All receptors come from a human donor with low-grade glioma or glioblastoma, undergoing nonglioma brain surgery, or in good health (not recorded which).

This clonotype turned up a few times. This CDR3 reads CSSRSASSYNEQFF. In DNA form, the CDR3 reads TGCAGCTCGAGGTCCGCAAGCTCCTACAATGAGCAGTTCTTC. The chain recombines TRBV29-1 with TRBJ2-1; D not resolved. CDR3 length: 14 amino acids. Germline CDR1 SQVTM, CDR2 ANQGSEA. V lost 8 bases and J 0 bases, leaving 14 bases between the germline ends.

This clonotype has a count of ten or more. The rearrangement joins TRBV27 to TRBJ1-2; the match to TRBD1 covers 8 bases. The V segment lost 0 bases and the J segment 6 bases; nucleotides outside the gene matches: 9. Germline CDR1 MNHEY, CDR2 SMNVEV (reference sequence). The CDR3 spans 16 residues. CDR3 in amino acids: CASSLSPGQGMNGYTF. CDR3 bases: TGTGCCAGCAGTTTATCACCCGGACAGGGAATGAATGGCTACACCTTC.

This clonotype was found a few times. A much larger clone sits a single nucleotide away, making a read error possible. The rearrangement joins TRBV7-2 to TRBJ2-1; D gene uncertain. V lost 5 bases, J lost 3 bases, and 5 bases lay in between. The CDR3 contains 12 residues. Germline lookup yields CDR1 SGHTA and CDR2 FQGNSA. CDR3 sequence: CASSRVYNEQFF. The CDR3 DNA reads TGTGCCAGCAGCCGAGTCTACAATGAGCAGTTCTTC.

This clonotype appeared many times. The chain links TRBV7-2 to TRBJ2-3; D remains ambiguous. The V gene's germline CDR1 is SGHTA and CDR2 FQGNSA. The CDR3 has 13 residues. Trimming took off 0 bases at V and 6 bases at J, with 7 bases between the two ends. Here the CDR3 DNA reads TGTGCCAGCAGCTTAGCGTTCCGGGATACGCAGTATTTT. Its translation: CASSLAFRDTQYF.

This chain joins TRBV7-2 and TRBJ2-7; weak D call: TRBD2 (5 bases). CDR1 SGHTA and CDR2 FQGNSA come from the germline V gene. V was cut by 4 bases and J by 0 bases, with 16 bases left in between. The CDR3 has 16 amino acids. This CDR3 is CASSYLGLPYSYEQYF. The CDR3 bases are TGTGCCAGCAGCTACCTCGGACTCCCTTACTCCTACGAGCAGTACTTC.

This clonotype was seen more than once but under ten times. The chain uses TRBV6-1 and TRBJ2-3; possibly TRBD2 for D (5 bases). Germline assignment: CDR1 MNHNS and CDR2 SASEGT. V was cut by 6 bases and J by 6 bases, with 28 bases left in between. This CDR3 is 18 amino acids long. The CDR3 coding sequence is TGTGCCAGCAGCCCGAGTCCCACACGGGGTACGGTACTGGATACGCAGTATTTT. It translates to CASSPSPTRGTVLDTQYF.

This chain connects TRBV12-3 or TRBV12-4 to TRBJ2-7, with D hard to call. CDR3 length equals 14 residues. V was shortened by 3 bases and J by 2 bases, with 11 bases between the two germline ends. The CDR3 DNA reads TGTGCCAGCAGTTTGGGCAGCTTTACCTACGAGCAGTACTTC. This sequence encodes CASSLGSFTYEQYF.

In this sample, this clonotype turned up many times. The chain carries TRBV28 and TRBJ2-3; TRBD1 agrees at 8 bases. Germline-derived CDR1 and CDR2 are MDHEN and SYDVKM. The CDR3 runs to 15 residues. V lost 7 bases to trimming and J lost 4 bases; unmatched junction nucleotides: 10. The CDR3 region has the DNA TGTGCCAGCACCACCGGGACAGGATGGTCAGATACGCAGTATTTT. This sequence encodes CASTTGTGWSDTQYF.

This clonotype was observed many times. This chain uses TRBV6-1 with TRBJ1-5; D is unclear. Trimming removed 1 base from V and 5 bases from J, with 9 bases in between. Germline CDR1 MNHNS, CDR2 SASEGT. The CDR3 runs 14 residues. The CDR3 region has the DNA TGTGCCAGCAGTGAAGACTTTTTTGATCAGCCCCAGCATTTT. Its protein is CASSEDFFDQPQHF.

Comments on this clonotype: This may come from a read error, since a much larger clone is one base off. V gene TRBV28 combines with J gene TRBJ1-1; tentatively, D is TRBD1 (5 bases). This CDR3 has 15 residues. Germline loops: CDR1 MDHEN, CDR2 SYDVKM. Trimming took 7 bases from V and 3 from J, leaving 18 bases between them. The DNA of the CDR3 is TGTGCCAGCACCCTGGGGGACCTTATTGACACTGAAGCTTTCTTT. Encoded protein: CASTLGDLIDTEAFF.

The table lists this clonotype with many counts. The chain links TRBV6-5 to TRBJ1-1, with D possibly being TRBD1 (6 bases). CDR3 length equals 15 residues. Germline lookup yields CDR1 MNHEY and CDR2 SVGAGI. Trimming stripped 2 bases from V and 0 bases from J, with 10 bases between. Here the CDR3 reads CASSYDRRLNTEAFF. Here the CDR3 DNA reads TGTGCCAGCAGTTACGACAGGCGGTTGAACACTGAAGCTTTCTTT.

V and J are TRBV7-2 and TRBJ2-7, with D uncertain. There are 11 residues in the CDR3. Trimming took 5 bases from V and 6 from J, leaving 8 bases between them. Germline V gene sequence: CDR1 SGHTA, CDR2 FQGNSA. The CDR3 spells CASSPAFEQYF. In DNA, the CDR3 is TGTGCCAGCAGCCCCGCATTCGAGCAGTACTTC.

This clonotype was recorded at least ten times. This chain joins TRBV4-1 and TRBJ1-2, with D possibly TRBD1 on 5 matching bases. This CDR3 is built from 15 residues. Trimming pared 1 base from V and 4 bases from J, leaving 13 bases between. The germline V gene encodes CDR1 MGHRA and CDR2 YSYEKL. In DNA, the CDR3 is TGCGCCAGCAGCCAAGGAGGGGAACGTTCCTATGGCTACACCTTC. This sequence encodes CASSQGGERSYGYTF.

A word on this clonotype: The junction and the germline gene differ at one end; a read error may be behind it. The rearrangement links TRBV7-3 to TRBJ2-7; D unclear. The CDR3 totals 14 residues. Germline values: CDR1 SGHTA, CDR2 FQGTGA. CDR3 nucleotides: TGCGCCAGCAGCCAAGTTATAGACTCCTACGAGCAGTACTTC. Protein sequence: CASSQVIDSYEQYF.

DNA of the CDR3: TGTGCCAGCAGACTAGGACTAGCAGCGCGCGATACGCAGTATTTT. Residues: CASRLGLAARDTQYF. The rearrangement uses TRBV27 and TRBJ2-3, with 8 bases fitting TRBD2. CDR1 MNHEY and CDR2 SMNVEV come from the germline V gene (reference sequence). The junction had 11 bases not matched to a gene; V was cut back by 6 bases and J by 6 bases. This CDR3 contains 15 residues.

This rearrangement joins TRBV4-1 to TRBJ2-3; D is possibly TRBD2 (5 bases). CDR1 is MGHRA and CDR2 is YSYEKL in the germline V gene. Between the trimmed V and J ends, which lost 0 bases and 6 bases, there was a span of 19 bases. The length of the CDR3 is 17 residues. CDR3 sequence reads: CASSQDHGSGISDTQYF. The CDR3 DNA reads as TGCGCCAGCAGCCAAGATCATGGGTCGGGAATTTCGGATACGCAGTATTTT.

As for this clonotype: The conserved final phenylalanine or tryptophan is absent from the CDR3, which likely points to a read error. This chain connects TRBV7-9 to TRBJ2-1; D is unresolved. Germline V gene sequence: CDR1 SEHNR, CDR2 FQNEAQ (reference sequence). Trimming shortened V by 0 bases and J by 5 bases, and 5 bases separated the two germline ends. This CDR3 is 13 amino acids long. CDR3 sequence reads: CASSLARNNEQFL. CDR3 DNA sequence: TGTGCCAGCAGCTTAGCCAGAAACAATGAGCAGTTCCTC.

On this clonotype itself: A much larger clone lies one base from this, so it may be a read error. No conserved phenylalanine or tryptophan ends this CDR3, so it is likely a read error. The J gene is TRBJ1-2, the V gene TRBV20-1; D remains ambiguous. Germline CDR1 and CDR2: DFQATT and SNEGSKA (reference sequence). V was pared by 6 bases and J by 4 bases, with 18 bases between. The CDR3 is made up of 14 amino acids. CDR3 nucleotide sequence: TGCAGTGCCAGGAGGTTTCAAGGGAGCTATGGCTACACCCTC. Translating gives CSARRFQGSYGYTL.

Comment on this clonotype: A much larger clone differs by one base, so this may be a read error. The chain couples TRBV4-1 to TRBJ1-1; D gene unclear. CDR1 and CDR2 from the germline V gene are MGHRA and YSYEKL. The CDR3 length is 13 residues. The CDR3 region is CAGSQVGMAEAFF. For the CDR3, the DNA is TGCGCCGGCAGCCAAGTAGGTATGGCTGAAGCTTTCTTT.

This clonotype turned up a few times. J is TRBJ2-5 and V is TRBV28; possible D gene TRBD1, 6 bases. Deletions cut 5 bases from V and 2 bases from J, with 12 bases between. This CDR3 has 14 residues. CDR1 is MDHEN and CDR2 is SYDVKM in the germline V gene. This CDR3 is CASSTRDTQETQYF. CDR3 sequence (DNA): TGTGCCAGCAGTACCCGGGACACACAAGAGACCCAGTACTTC.

This clonotype showed up many times. The chain carries TRBV27 and TRBJ2-1; D not certain. This CDR3 comprises 11 residues. The V gene lost 4 bases and the J gene lost 6 bases, with 4 bases spanning the gap. CDR1 is MNHEY and CDR2 is SMNVEV in the germline V gene (reference sequence). CDR3 in amino acids: CASSSGNEQFF. Written as DNA, the CDR3 is TGTGCCAGCAGTTCAGGCAATGAGCAGTTCTTC.

The chain links TRBV11-2 to TRBJ2-3; a weak D match, TRBD2 (6 bases). Deletions cut 1 base from V and 5 bases from J, with 13 bases between. Germline loops: CDR1 SGHAT, CDR2 FQNNGV. There are 15 residues in the CDR3. CDR3 sequence: CASSLGLEGLDTQYF. The CDR3 nucleotides are TGTGCCAGCAGCTTAGGACTAGAGGGATTAGATACGCAGTATTTT.

This clonotype has just a few counts. This chain joins TRBV6-1 and TRBJ2-5, with D possibly being TRBD1 or TRBD2 (5 bases each). The CDR3 has 14 amino acids. The V gene's germline CDR1 is MNHNS and CDR2 SASEGT. As DNA, the CDR3 is TGTACCGTTTCCCCCGGGACCCGAGTGAAGACCCAGTACTTC. Translating it yields CTVSPGTRVKTQYF.

This clonotype was counted many times. This chain's CDR3 is CASSLSGGTEAFF. DNA of the CDR3: TGTGCCAGCAGTTTATCAGGGGGAACTGAAGCTTTCTTT. J is TRBJ1-1 and V is TRBV27; D may be TRBD1 (6 bases). CDR1 is MNHEY, CDR2 SMNVEV, per germline (reference sequence). This CDR3 region has 13 residues. V lost 0 bases and J lost 5, with 7 bases in between.

This clonotype was recorded a few times. The chain combines TRBV7-9 with TRBJ1-3; D is possibly TRBD1 (5 bases). Between the trimmed V and J ends, which lost 2 bases and 3 bases, there was a span of 20 bases. The CDR3 runs to 18 residues. Germline values: CDR1 SEHNR, CDR2 FQNEAQ (reference sequence). DNA of the CDR3: TGTGCCAGCAGCTTACGGACTTTGGGAGGGGCGAATGGAAACACCATATATTTT. It codes for CASSLRTLGGANGNTIYF.

The chain is built from TRBV29-1 and TRBJ2-7; D might be TRBD1 or TRBD2, each matching 5 bases. This CDR3 has 13 residues. Germline V CDR1 and CDR2: SQVTM, ANQGSEA. V was clipped by 4 bases and J by 2 bases, with 12 bases between them. CDR3 loop: CSVGDPLTYEQYF. In DNA form, the CDR3 reads TGCAGCGTTGGGGACCCCCTAACCTACGAGCAGTACTTC.

The sample holds a few counts of this clonotype. The V call is TRBV5-1, the J call TRBJ2-7; 10 nucleotides line up with TRBD1. The V gene end was trimmed by 1 base and the J gene end by 6 bases; junction bases not matched to a gene: 7. CDR3 length equals 15 residues. The germline V gene encodes CDR1 SGHRS and CDR2 YFSETQ. In DNA form, the CDR3 reads TGCGCCAGCAGCTTGTTGTGGGACAGGGGCATCGAGCAGTACTTC. Protein product: CASSLLWDRGIEQYF.

The gene calls are TRBV28 and TRBJ2-5, with TRBD2 identical over 8 bases. V lost 6 bases to trimming and J lost 8 bases; unmatched junction nucleotides: 11. There are 14 residues in the CDR3. Germline lookup yields CDR1 MDHEN and CDR2 SYDVKM. CDR3 sequence (DNA): TGTGCCAGCAGCACGACTAGCGCCCCTGGAACCCAGTACTTC. This gives the protein CASSTTSAPGTQYF.

This clonotype has a handful of counts. CDR3 loop: CASIQSATDTQYF. As DNA, the CDR3 is TGTGCCAGCATCCAGTCTGCGACAGATACGCAGTATTTT. This sequence joins TRBV5-8 and TRBJ2-3; D is undetermined. The germline gives CDR1 SGHTS, CDR2 YDEGEE. V lost 6 bases to trimming and J lost 3 bases, with 11 bases between them. There are 13 residues in the CDR3.

Regarding this clonotype: The junction shows a germline mismatch at one end, possibly a read error. The V call is TRBV6-5, the J call TRBJ1-2, with no clear D. Per the germline V gene, CDR1 is MNHEY and CDR2 is SVGAGI. The CDR3 is 18 amino acids. CDR3 nucleotides: TGTGCCAGCAGTTACACGCAAGTTGGTACAGAATCAAACTATTGCTACACCTTC. Encoded protein: CASSYTQVGTESNYCYTF.

At least ten counts were recorded for this clonotype. The V call is TRBV15, the J call TRBJ1-5; D remains ambiguous. In germline, CDR1 is LNHNV, CDR2 YYDKDF (reference sequence). CDR3 length: 15 residues. With 4 bases removed from V and 0 bases from J, the gap between germline ends came to 10 bases. The chain's CDR3 is CATSMAGYSNQPQHF. The DNA of the CDR3 is TGTGCCACCAGCATGGCGGGTTATAGCAATCAGCCCCAGCATTTT.